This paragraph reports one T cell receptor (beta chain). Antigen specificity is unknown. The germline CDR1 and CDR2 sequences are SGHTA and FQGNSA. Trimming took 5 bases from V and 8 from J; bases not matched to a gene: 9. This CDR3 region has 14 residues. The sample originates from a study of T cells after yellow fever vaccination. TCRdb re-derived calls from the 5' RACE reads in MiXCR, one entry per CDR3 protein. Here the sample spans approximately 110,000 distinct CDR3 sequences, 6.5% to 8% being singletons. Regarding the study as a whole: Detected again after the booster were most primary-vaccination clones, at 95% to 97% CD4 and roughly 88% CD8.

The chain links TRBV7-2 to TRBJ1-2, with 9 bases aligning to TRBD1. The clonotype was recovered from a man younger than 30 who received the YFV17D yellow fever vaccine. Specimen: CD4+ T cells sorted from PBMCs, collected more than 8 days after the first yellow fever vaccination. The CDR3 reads CASSPGQGVWGYTF. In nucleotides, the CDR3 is TGTGCCAGCAGCCCGGGACAGGGAGTTTGGGGCTACACCTTC.